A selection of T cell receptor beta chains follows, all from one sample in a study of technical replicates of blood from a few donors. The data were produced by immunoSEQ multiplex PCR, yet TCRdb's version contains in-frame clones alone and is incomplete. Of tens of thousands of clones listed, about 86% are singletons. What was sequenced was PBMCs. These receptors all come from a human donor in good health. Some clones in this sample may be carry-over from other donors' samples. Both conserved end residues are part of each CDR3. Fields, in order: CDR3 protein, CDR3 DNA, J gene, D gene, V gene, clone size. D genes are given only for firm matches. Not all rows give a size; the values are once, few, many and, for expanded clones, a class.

CDR3aa: CATSRGYAEETQYF
CDR3nt: TGTGCCACCAGCAGAGGATACGCAGAAGAGACCCAGTACTTC
j_gene: TRBJ2-5
d_gene: .
v_gene: TRBV15
abundance: .

CDR3aa: CASSPGAGYTF
CDR3nt: TGTGCCAGCAGTCCAGGGGCCGGCTACACCTTC
j_gene: TRBJ1-2
d_gene: .
v_gene: TRBV7-9
abundance: .

CDR3aa: CASSGGASGRAVYNEQFF
CDR3nt: TGTGCCAGCAGCGGGGGGGCTAGCGGGAGGGCCGTCTACAATGAGCAGTTCTTC
j_gene: TRBJ2-1
d_gene: TRBD2
v_gene: TRBV7-9
abundance: .

CDR3aa: CASSSPGQGAAQPQHF
CDR3nt: TGTGCCAGCAGCTCCCCTGGACAGGGGGCGGCTCAGCCCCAGCATTTT
j_gene: TRBJ1-5
d_gene: TRBD1
v_gene: TRBV5-8
abundance: .

CDR3aa: CASRLQGTVHEQYF
CDR3nt: TGTGCCAGCCGATTACAGGGAACCGTCCACGAGCAGTACTTC
j_gene: TRBJ2-7
d_gene: .
v_gene: TRBV2
abundance: few

CDR3aa: CSVEGGAYEQYF
CDR3nt: TGCAGCGTTGAGGGGGGAGCCTACGAGCAGTACTTC
j_gene: TRBJ2-7
d_gene: .
v_gene: TRBV29-1
abundance: once

CDR3aa: CASSLTGGNQPQHF
CDR3nt: TGTGCCAGCAGCTTGACAGGGGGCAATCAGCCCCAGCATTTT
j_gene: TRBJ1-5
d_gene: TRBD1
v_gene: TRBV6-5
abundance: .

CDR3aa: CASSIGTGSGNTIYF
CDR3nt: TGTGCCAGTAGTATAGGGACAGGCTCTGGAAACACCATATATTTT
j_gene: TRBJ1-3
d_gene: TRBD1
v_gene: TRBV19
abundance: .

CDR3aa: CASSEDRTSYEQYF
CDR3nt: TGTGCCAGCAGTGAGGACAGAACCTCCTACGAGCAGTACTTC
j_gene: TRBJ2-7
d_gene: .
v_gene: TRBV6-1
abundance: once

CDR3aa: CASSPGQTNQPQHF
CDR3nt: TGTGCCAGCAGTCCTGGACAGACTAATCAGCCCCAGCATTTT
j_gene: TRBJ1-5
d_gene: .
v_gene: TRBV2
abundance: few

CDR3aa: CASRWTGGNEQFF
CDR3nt: TGTGCCAGCAGGTGGACAGGGGGCAATGAGCAGTTCTTC
j_gene: TRBJ2-1
d_gene: .
v_gene: TRBV21-1
abundance: .

CDR3aa: CASSPDTGVRAWGYTF
CDR3nt: TGTGCCAGCTCACCTGATACAGGGGTGAGGGCATGGGGCTACACCTTC
j_gene: TRBJ1-2
d_gene: TRBD1
v_gene: TRBV18
abundance: .

CDR3aa: CASSQSGGQGETQYF
CDR3nt: TGCGCCAGCAGCCAGAGCGGGGGGCAGGGGGAGACCCAGTACTTC
j_gene: TRBJ2-5
d_gene: TRBD2
v_gene: TRBV4-1
abundance: .